This record covers a single T cell receptor (beta chain). Its antigen is still unknown. V lost 5 bases and J 0 bases, leaving 14 bases between the germline ends. CDR1 is SGHTA, CDR2 FQGTGA, per germline. The CDR3 length is 16 residues. The data were taken from a study of breast tumors, draining lymph nodes, adjacent tissues. General study findings and limits: Tumor and nontumor repertoires were significantly more similar in luminal-like than in basal-like breast cancer. Tumors had less TCR diversity than lymph nodes, more than nontumor tissue. Tumor T cell lymph node origin was a supported hypothesis, not proven. The data were judged consistent with most tumor T cells coming from lymph node and expanding in tumor.

Each CDR3 protein gets one entry after TCRdb re-called the multiplex PCR reads with MiXCR. The repertoire consists of about 13,000 distinct CDR3 sequences, with roughly 60% occurring once and the leading ten covering 49%. This TCR was recovered from a female donor with breast cancer. Some clones in this sample may be carry-over from other donors' samples. V gene TRBV7-3 combines with J gene TRBJ2-1; D is unresolved. Sequenced sample: tumor-adjacent breast tissue. CDR3 sequence reads: CASSKSITRSYNEQFF. The CDR3 DNA reads as TGTGCCAGCAGCAAGAGCATAACGCGCTCCTACAATGAGCAGTTCTTC.